These 13 T cell receptor beta chains share one sample of origin, sequenced in a study of long-term antiretroviral therapy in people with HIV. The assay used was immunoSEQ (version v3.0), run at survey level. TCRdb keeps only in-frame clones here, not all; method: immunoSEQ multiplex PCR. This sample has roughly 40,000 clones, with 70% to 90% found just once. The specimen comprised unsorted PBMCs, sampled just before starting antiretroviral therapy. These receptors were obtained from a woman between 18 and 29 years old with HIV.

The V call is TRBV15, the J call TRBJ2-7; TRBD2 agrees at 11 bases. The germline V gene encodes CDR1 LNHNV and CDR2 YYDKDF (reference sequence). The ends lost 0 bases at V and 1 base at J; junction bases unmatched: 2. The CDR3 contains 16 residues. The CDR3 here is CATSREGTSGSYEQYF. The CDR3 DNA is TGTGCCACCAGCAGAGAGGGGACTAGCGGATCCTACGAGCAGTACTTC.

The chain has TRBV9 and TRBJ1-1; TRBD1 matches at 7 bases. The CDR3 sequence is 15 residues long. The V gene end was trimmed by 1 base and the J gene end by 4 bases; junction bases not matched to a gene: 7. Germline V CDR1 and CDR2: SGDLS, YYNGEE. The CDR3 loop is CASSVRGQPPTEAFF. The CDR3 DNA follows: TGTGCCAGCAGCGTAAGGGGGCAGCCACCCACTGAAGCTTTCTTT.

V gene TRBV10-3 combines with J gene TRBJ1-2; D call uncertain. The CDR3 runs 12 residues. Trimming removed 4 bases at V and 10 bases at J, with 13 bases between. Germline V gene data show CDR1 as ENHRY and CDR2 as SYGVKD. Here the CDR3 DNA reads TGTGCCATCAGTGCCGACATTCAGCTCTACACCTTC. This translates into CAISADIQLYTF.

The chain employs TRBV5-4 and TRBJ2-7; no reliable D call. Trimming took 2 bases from V and 1 from J, leaving 7 bases between them. Germline-derived CDR1 and CDR2 are SGHNT and YYREEE (reference sequence). The CDR3 sequence is 13 residues long. Here the CDR3 DNA reads TGTGCCAGCAGCTTCAGCCTATCCTACGAGCAGTACTTC. Amino acid sequence: CASSFSLSYEQYF.

The V gene is TRBV6-1, the J gene TRBJ2-7; 8 bases match TRBD2. J gave up 7 bases and V 7 bases, and 15 bases lay outside the gene matches. Germline lookup yields CDR1 MNHNS and CDR2 SASEGT. The CDR3 extends over 15 amino acids. The DNA of the CDR3 is TGTGCCAGCACGGTTTTGAGCGGGAGTTCGTGGGAGCAGTACTTC. It is translated as CASTVLSGSSWEQYF.

Regarding this clone: Germline and junction disagree at one end, which may indicate a read error. This chain links TRBV11-1 with TRBJ2-2; the D gene could be TRBD1 or TRBD2 (6 bases each). In germline, CDR1 is SGHAT, CDR2 FQDESV (reference sequence). This CDR3 has 15 amino acids. In DNA, the CDR3 is TGTGCCAGCACCTTAGCCCGGGGGCATGACGGGGAGCTGTTTTTT. This gives the protein CASTLARGHDGELFF.

The chain employs TRBV6-1 and TRBJ1-3; D call uncertain. Germline CDR1 is MNHNS and CDR2 is SASEGT. V dropped 7 bases and J dropped 0 bases, with 10 bases sitting between them. The CDR3 sequence is 14 residues long. The CDR3 protein is CASKELTSGNTIYF. The DNA of the CDR3 is TGTGCCAGCAAGGAACTGACCTCTGGAAACACCATATATTTT.

The chain has TRBV2 and TRBJ2-3; 7 nucleotides match TRBD2. Germline CDR1 is SNHLY and CDR2 is FYNNEI. The CDR3 spans 14 residues. The junction had 4 bases not matched to a gene; V was cut back by 4 bases and J by 3 bases. CDR3 sequence: CASSVGSGTDTQYF. The CDR3 DNA sequence: TGTGCCAGCAGTGTTGGTAGCGGGACAGATACGCAGTATTTT. The variable domain in full, completed from reference TRBV2 and TRBJ2-3, reads EPEVTQTPSHQVTQMGQEVILRCVPISNHLYFYWYRQILGQKVEFLVSFYNNEISEKSEIFDDQFSVERPDGSNFTLKIRSTKLEDSAMYFCASSVGSGTDTQYFGPGTRLTVL.

This chain joins TRBV19 and TRBJ2-7, with 7 bases lining up with TRBD2. The CDR3 covers 14 residues. Germline CDR1 LNHDA, CDR2 SQIVND (reference sequence). Trimming took 6 bases from V and 2 from J; bases not matched to a gene: 7. This chain's CDR3 is CASSEREAPYEQYF. The CDR3, as DNA: TGTGCCAGTAGCGAACGGGAGGCCCCCTACGAGCAGTACTTC.

The chain is built from TRBV7-6 and TRBJ1-3, with D possibly matching TRBD1 (6 bases). The CDR3 runs 18 residues. The germline V gene has CDR1 SGHVS and CDR2 FNYEAQ. Trimming removed 2 bases at V and 0 bases at J, with 17 bases between. The CDR3 here is CASSLRGADSHSGNTIYF. The CDR3, as DNA: TGTGCCAGCAGCTTACGGGGGGCGGACAGCCACTCTGGAAACACCATATATTTT.

The chain combines TRBV7-2 with TRBJ2-3; D perhaps matches TRBD2 (6 bases). V shed 3 bases and J shed 5 bases, with 15 bases lying between them. Germline-derived CDR1 and CDR2 are SGHTA and FQGNSA. This CDR3 is built from 15 residues. CDR3 sequence: CASSFTRERGDTQYF. CDR3 bases: TGTGCCAGCAGCTTTACGCGGGAAAGGGGAGATACGCAGTATTTT.

The gene calls are TRBV7-2 and TRBJ2-1, with TRBD2 as a possible D gene (6 bases). The V gene's germline CDR1 is SGHTA and CDR2 FQGNSA. V gave up 5 bases and J gave up 3 bases, with 14 bases separating them. This CDR3 has 15 amino acids. The CDR3 coding sequence is TGTGCCAGCAGCCCAAATCTGGACTACTACAATGAGCAGTTCTTC. Its protein is CASSPNLDYYNEQFF.

The genes are TRBV23-1 and TRBJ1-1, with D uncertain. TRBV23-1 is an open reading frame, and its role is uncertain. The CDR3 is 14 residues long. V dropped 0 bases and J dropped 4 bases, with 9 bases sitting between them. CDR3 in amino acids: CASSQSHEGTEAFF. CDR3 DNA: TGCGCCAGCAGTCAATCGCATGAGGGCACTGAAGCTTTCTTT.